Below, one T cell receptor (beta chain) is given with its context. Assay: immunoSEQ multiplex PCR; the TCRdb copy retains only in-frame clones and omits some. The data contain approximately 250,000 clones, 88% of them singletons. This entry comes from a study of blood T cell repertoires in COVID-19. On the study more broadly: PBMCs, B-cell-depleted T cells, or T cells provided the cDNA or gDNA that made up the material.

Participants' own reports of clinical history determined their cohort assignment. The clonotype originates from a woman between 40 and 55 years old with acute COVID-19. The source material was PBMCs or T cells enriched from blood (not recorded which).

CDR3 protein: CASSFDSTNLKTQYF. The DNA for the CDR3 is TGCGCCAGCAGCTTTGACAGCACAAATCTTAAGACCCAGTACTTC. The rearrangement uses TRBV5-1 and TRBJ2-5; D perhaps matches TRBD1 (5 bases). Between the trimmed V and J ends, which lost 2 bases and 6 bases, there was a span of 17 bases. CDR3 length equals 15 residues. Germline V lookup: CDR1 SGHRS, CDR2 YFSETQ.